The subject of this entry is one T cell receptor (beta chain). What it binds is not known. This sample was taken from a study of PD-L1 blockade in urothelial cancer. Study-level points and caveats: Tumor-linked clones in blood grew more by 3 weeks in durable-benefit patients.

This CDR3 is built from 16 residues. After removal of 0 bases from V and 5 bases from J, the junction contained 12 bases not matched to a gene. Germline V lookup: CDR1 GTSNPN, CDR2 SVGIG (reference sequence). Generated by immunoSEQ multiplex PCR, the TCRdb table keeps only in-frame clones and is missing some. The sample lists approximately 110,000 clones; over 75% were seen once. The chain is built from TRBV30 and TRBJ2-7; 8 bases map to TRBD1. The input for sequencing was PBMCs, taken around atezolizumab (anti-PD-L1) treatment. The sequence came from a man between 50 and 59 years old with urothelial cancer. Written as DNA, the CDR3 is TGTGCCTGGAGTGTACCCCCTGGACAGGGATTCGACGAGCAGTACTTC. Translation: CAWSVPPGQGFDEQYF.